This TCR beta chain was sequenced for a study of T-cell reconstitution after alpha-beta-depleted transplantation in children. This clonotype was found a few times. Its antigen is still unknown. Broader study findings: Surviving recipient T cells and intrathymic progenitors accounted for some patients' high TCRbeta diversity at day 60. As was reported, about two months after transplant, alpha-beta T cells came from several hundred expanded graft clones.

TCRbeta library construction was performed incorporating unique molecular identifiers. One entry per CDR3 protein results from TCRdb running MiXCR on the PCR reads. The sample includes about 600,000 distinct CDR3 sequences, roughly 24% of them seen just once. This CDR3 comprises 14 residues. CDR1 is MDHEN and CDR2 is SYDVKM in the germline V gene. The V gene end was trimmed by 4 bases and the J gene end by 5 bases; junction bases not matched to a gene: 7. Sequenced material: PBMCs, mostly from graft donor cells, taken 360 days after TCRalphabeta/CD19-depleted stem cell transplant. This TCR derives from a boy under two years old who had a stem cell transplant for acute myeloid leukemia, so the T cells may come from the graft donor. V is TRBV28 and J is TRBJ2-7, with 8 bases aligning to TRBD1. CDR3 protein: CASSSGTGSHEQYV. The CDR3 coding sequence is TGTGCCAGCAGTTCCGGGACAGGAAGCCACGAGCAGTACGTC.